This T cell receptor beta chain was captured by sequencing in a study of OX40 agonist ivuxolimab in advanced cancers. Study results and limitations: It was also the case that some nonresponders had low normalized T-cell clonal expansion. Partly responding patients at 0.1-3.0 mg/kg showed some of the smallest clonal expansion. There was clonal expansion of CD4+ and CD8+ blood T cells by week 6 at 0.1 to 3.0 mg/kg.

Samples were taken at baseline and on day 1 of cycles 4 and 7. J lost 2 bases, V lost 4 bases, and 18 bases had no gene match. From germline, CDR1 is SGHDT and CDR2 YYEEEE. There are 18 residues in the CDR3. To note about this clone: What it recognizes is unknown.

Only in-frame clones appear in the TCRdb table, and some are missing; sequencing was by immunoSEQ multiplex PCR. The sample has about 62,000 clones, approximately 82% seen once. This TCR derives from an adult with an advanced solid tumor such as melanoma, head and neck, liver or kidney cancer. The J gene is TRBJ2-7, the V gene TRBV5-6, with 7 bases identical to TRBD1. Specimen: CD4+ or CD8+ T cells sorted from blood, collected in a trial of the OX40 agonist ivuxolimab. CDR3 DNA sequence: TGTGCCAGCAGCCTTACCCCAAGAACCGGGACAGTAGCCTACGAGCAGTACTTC. Its protein is CASSLTPRTGTVAYEQYF.